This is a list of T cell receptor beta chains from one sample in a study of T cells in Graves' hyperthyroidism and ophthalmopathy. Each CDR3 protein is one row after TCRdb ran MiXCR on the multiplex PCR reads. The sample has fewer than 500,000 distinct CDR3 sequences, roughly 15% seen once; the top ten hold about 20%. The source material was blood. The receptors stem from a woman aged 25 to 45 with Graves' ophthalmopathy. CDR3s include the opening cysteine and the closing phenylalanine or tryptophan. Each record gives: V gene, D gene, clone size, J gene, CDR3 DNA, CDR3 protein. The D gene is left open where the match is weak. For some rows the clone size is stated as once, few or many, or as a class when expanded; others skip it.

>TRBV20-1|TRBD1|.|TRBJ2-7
TGCAGTGCAAACCGTGGGACAGGGGACGAGCAGTACTTC
CSANRGTGDEQYF
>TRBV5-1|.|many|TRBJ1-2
TGCGCCAGCAGCTCGATGGCTACTTATGGCTACACCTTC
CASSSMATYGYTF
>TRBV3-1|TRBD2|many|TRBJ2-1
TGTGCCAGCAGCCCGACTAGCGGGGGGGCCTCTTACGAGCAGTTCTTC
CASSPTSGGASYEQFF
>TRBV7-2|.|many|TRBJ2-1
TGTGCCAGCAGCTCCGGAGGAAAATACAATGAGCAGTTCTTC
CASSSGGKYNEQFF
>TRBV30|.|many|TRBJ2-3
TGTGCCTGGTCAAGGGCAGATACGCAGTATTTT
CAWSRADTQYF
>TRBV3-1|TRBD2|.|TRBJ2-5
TGTGCCAGCAGCCGCCTCCGACTAGCGGGGGGGCGGGAGACCCAGTACTTC
CASSRLRLAGGRETQYF
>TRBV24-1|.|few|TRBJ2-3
TGTGCCACCAGTGATCGGGACGTCTCCACAGATACGCAGTATTTT
CATSDRDVSTDTQYF
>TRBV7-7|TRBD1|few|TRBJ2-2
TGTGCTAGCAGCTCCCCCACCGGGACAGGTGCCGGGGAGCTGTTTTTT
CASSSPTGTGAGELFF
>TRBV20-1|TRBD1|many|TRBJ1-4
TGCAGTGTAGGGGGCCGGGATGAAAAACTGTTTTTT
CSVGGRDEKLFF
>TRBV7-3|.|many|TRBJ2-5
TGTGCCAACAGGGTTGAGGAGACCCAGTACTTC
CANRVEETQYF
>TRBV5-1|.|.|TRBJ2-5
TGCGCCAGCAGCTTGGGGAAGCCCTTTGGCAGGGTCCGAGAGACCCAGTACTTC
CASSLGKPFGRVRETQYF
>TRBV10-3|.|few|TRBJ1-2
TGTGCCATCAGTAGCACGGGGGGGAACTATGGCTACACCTTC
CAISSTGGNYGYTF
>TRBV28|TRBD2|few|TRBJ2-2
TGTGCCAGCAGTCCGCCTAGCGGGGTCGGGATCACCGGGGAGCTGTTTTTT
CASSPPSGVGITGELFF
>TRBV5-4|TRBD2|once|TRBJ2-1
TGTGCCGGCAGCTTTCCCACCGGGGGGGCCGTAAATGAGCAGTTCTTC
CAGSFPTGGAVNEQFF
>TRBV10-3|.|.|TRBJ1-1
TGTGCCACCGCGGACTCTAGAGAAGCTTTCTTT
CATADSREAFF
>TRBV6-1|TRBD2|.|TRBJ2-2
TGTGCCAGCAGTCCCCTAGCGGAACCCGGGGAGCTGTTTTTT
CASSPLAEPGELFF
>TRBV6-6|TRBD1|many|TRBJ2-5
TGTGCCAGCAGTTACTCACAGGGGATAGGAGAGACCCAGTACTTC
CASSYSQGIGETQYF
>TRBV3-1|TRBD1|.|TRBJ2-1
TGTGCCAGCAGCGTTGCTTCCGGACAGGGGTACAATGAGCAGTTCTTC
CASSVASGQGYNEQFF
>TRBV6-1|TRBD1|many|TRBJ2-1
TGTGCCAGCAGTGCCCGGACAGGGGAATTGGATGAGCAGTTCTTC
CASSARTGELDEQFF
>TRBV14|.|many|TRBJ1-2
TGTGCCAGCAGCCAAGAAGGAGGAGTTGGCTACACCTTC
CASSQEGGVGYTF
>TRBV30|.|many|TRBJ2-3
TGTGCCTGGTCACGGGCGACAGATACGCAGTATTTT
CAWSRATDTQYF
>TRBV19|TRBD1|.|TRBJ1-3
TGTGCCAGCCGACGGACAGGGGAGGAAAACACCATATATTTT
CASRRTGEENTIYF
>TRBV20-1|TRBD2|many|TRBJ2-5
TGCAGTGCTAGGCCTAGCGGGGGGATAGGTGAGACCCAGTACTTC
CSARPSGGIGETQYF
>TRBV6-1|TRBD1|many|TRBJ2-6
TGTGCCAGCAGTAGACAGGGGGAGAGCTCTGGGGCCAACGTCCTGACTTTC
CASSRQGESSGANVLTF
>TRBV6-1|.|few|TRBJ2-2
TGTGCCAGCAGTGGGCCGGCGGGGAGTGATTCCGGGGAGCTGTTTTTT
CASSGPAGSDSGELFF
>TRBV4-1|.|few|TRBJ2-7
TGCGCCAGCAGCCAAGGGGGGAGGGGGCGTGACGAGCAGTACTTC
CASSQGGRGRDEQYF
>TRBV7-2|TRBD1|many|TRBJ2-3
TGTGCCAGCAGCTCCCTACAGGGGGGTACGCAGTATTTT
CASSSLQGGTQYF
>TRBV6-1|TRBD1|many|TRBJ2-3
TGTGCCAGCAGTGAAGCCGGAGGACAGGGTTACGATACGCAGTATTTT
CASSEAGGQGYDTQYF
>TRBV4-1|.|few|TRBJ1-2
TGCGCCAGCAGCCAAGACCCGGAGGGTACCTATGGCTACACCTTC
CASSQDPEGTYGYTF
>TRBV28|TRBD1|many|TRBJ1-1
TGTGCCAGCAGGCCCGGGACAGAAATGAACACTGAAGCTTTCTTT
CASRPGTEMNTEAFF
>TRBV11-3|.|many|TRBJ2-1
TGTGCCAGCACCGCCCGGGACCACAATGAGCAGTTCTTC
CASTARDHNEQFF
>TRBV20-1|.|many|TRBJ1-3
TGCAGTGCTAGCCCTCCCGGAACTAACTCTGGAAACACCATATATTTT
CSASPPGTNSGNTIYF
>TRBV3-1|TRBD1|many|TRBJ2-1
TGTGCCAGCAGGCACAGGGGAGACAATGAGCAGTTCTTC
CASRHRGDNEQFF
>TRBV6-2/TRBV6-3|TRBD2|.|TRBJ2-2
TGTGCCAGCATAAGACTAGCGGGACCCGGGGAGCTGTTTTTT
CASIRLAGPGELFF
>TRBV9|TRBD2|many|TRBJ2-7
TGTGCCAGCAGCGACTCCCCGAGCGGGGGAGCCTACGAGCAGTACTTC
CASSDSPSGGAYEQYF
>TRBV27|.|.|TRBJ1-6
TGTGCCAGCAGTTTCAGGCCGATAAATTCACCCCTCCACTTT
CASSFRPINSPLHF
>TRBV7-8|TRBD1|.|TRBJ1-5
TGTGCCAGCAGCGCCCAGGGGGATAGCAATCAGCCCCAGCATTTT
CASSAQGDSNQPQHF
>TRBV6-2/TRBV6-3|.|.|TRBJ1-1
TGTGCCAGCAGTCACCGGTCTGGGGGAACTGAAGCTTTCTTT
CASSHRSGGTEAFF